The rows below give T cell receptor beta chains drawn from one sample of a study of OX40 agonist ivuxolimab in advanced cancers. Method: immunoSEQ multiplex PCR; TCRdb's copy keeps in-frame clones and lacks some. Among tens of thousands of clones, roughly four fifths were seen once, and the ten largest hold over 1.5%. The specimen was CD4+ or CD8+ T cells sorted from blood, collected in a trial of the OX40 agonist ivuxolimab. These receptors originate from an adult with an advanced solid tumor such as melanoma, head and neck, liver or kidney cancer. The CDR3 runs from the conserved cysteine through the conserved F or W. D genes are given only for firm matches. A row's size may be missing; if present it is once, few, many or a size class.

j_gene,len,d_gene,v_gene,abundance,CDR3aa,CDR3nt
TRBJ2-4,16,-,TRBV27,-,CASSLSDSLAKNIQYF,TGTGCCAGCAGTCTCTCGGACAGCCTAGCCAAAAACATTCAGTACTTC
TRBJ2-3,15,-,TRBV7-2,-,CASSLGSVGADTQYF,TGTGCCAGCAGCTTAGGGAGCGTGGGAGCGGATACGCAGTATTTT
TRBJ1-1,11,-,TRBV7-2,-,CASSVDTEAFF,TGTGCCAGCAGCGTGGACACTGAAGCTTTCTTT
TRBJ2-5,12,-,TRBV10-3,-,CAISADLGTQYF,TGTGCCATCAGTGCCGACTTAGGGACCCAGTACTTC
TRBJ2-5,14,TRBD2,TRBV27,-,CASRGLGVGETQYF,TGTGCCAGCCGGGGACTAGGAGTCGGGGAGACCCAGTACTTC
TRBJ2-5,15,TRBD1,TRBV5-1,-,CASSRRGQGQETQYF,TGCGCCAGCAGTCGGCGGGGACAGGGACAAGAGACCCAGTACTTC
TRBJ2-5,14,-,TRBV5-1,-,CASSYGGFQETQYF,TGCGCCAGCAGCTATGGTGGCTTCCAAGAGACCCAGTACTTC
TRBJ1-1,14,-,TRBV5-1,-,CASSLSQTNTEAFF,TGCGCCAGCAGCTTGAGTCAGACCAACACTGAAGCTTTCTTT
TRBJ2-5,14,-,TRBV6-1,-,CASAPGPVRETQYF,TGTGCCAGCGCACCGGGCCCGGTGAGGGAGACCCAGTACTTC
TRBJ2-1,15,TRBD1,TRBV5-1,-,CASSRGQTSYNEQFF,TGCGCCAGCAGCAGGGGACAGACTTCTTACAATGAGCAGTTCTTC
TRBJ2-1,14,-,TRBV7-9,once,CASTPGAGYNEQFF,TGTGCCAGCACCCCGGGTGCAGGGTACAATGAGCAGTTCTTC
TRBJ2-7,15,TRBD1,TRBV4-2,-,CASSQAGDRGYEQYF,TGTGCCAGCAGCCAAGCAGGGGACAGGGGATACGAGCAGTACTTC
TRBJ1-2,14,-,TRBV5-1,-,CASSFRDDYGGYTF,TGCGCCAGCAGCTTCAGGGACGACTATGGTGGCTACACCTTC
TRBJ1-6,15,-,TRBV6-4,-,CASSESAGYNSPLHF,TGTGCCAGCAGTGAAAGCGCAGGGTATAATTCACCCCTCCACTTT
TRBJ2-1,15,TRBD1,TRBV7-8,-,CASSVGQILYNEQFF,TGTGCCAGCAGCGTGGGACAGATACTATACAATGAGCAGTTCTTC
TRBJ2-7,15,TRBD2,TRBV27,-,CASRIEHWTSDEQYF,TGTGCCAGCAGGATAGAACACTGGACTAGCGACGAGCAGTACTTC
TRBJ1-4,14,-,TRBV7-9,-,CASTKAGVSEKLFF,TGTGCCAGCACCAAAGCGGGGGTTTCTGAAAAACTGTTTTTT
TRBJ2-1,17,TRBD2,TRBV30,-,CAWSVDFGLAASNEQFF,TGTGCCTGGAGTGTAGACTTTGGGCTAGCGGCCTCCAATGAGCAGTTCTTC
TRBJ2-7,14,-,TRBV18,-,CASSPGQLSYEQYF,TGTGCCAGCTCACCAGGACAGCTTTCCTACGAGCAGTACTTC
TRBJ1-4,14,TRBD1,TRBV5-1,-,CASSLEGQIEKLFF,TGCGCCAGCAGCTTGGAGGGACAGATTGAAAAACTGTTTTTT